The T cell receptor (beta chain) under discussion was sequenced for a study of chemoradiotherapy in HPV16-positive cancers. The CDR3 spans 19 residues. Germline values: CDR1 SGHTA, CDR2 FQGNSA. V gave up 1 base and J gave up 0 bases; unmatched junction bases: 13. The method was immunoSEQ multiplex PCR; TCRdb's version includes in-frame clones alone and lacks a portion of them. The sample lists about 68,000 clones; 85% to 90% were seen once. The gene calls are TRBV7-2 and TRBJ2-5; 8 nucleotides align to TRBD2. The receptor was derived from a human donor with HPV-associated anogenital cancer. The source material was blood, sampled from a patient who underwent chemoradiotherapy. The CDR3, as DNA: TGTGCCAGCAGCTTAGGAGTTTTCGGACGGGGGGGTTACCAAGAGACCCAGTACTTC. Translated: CASSLGVFGRGGYQETQYF.